A single sample gave rise to the 11 T cell receptor beta chains below, sequenced in a study of blood T cell repertoires in COVID-19. Assay: immunoSEQ multiplex PCR; the TCRdb copy retains only in-frame clones and omits some. In the table there are some 160,000 clones, 75% to 80% of which are singletons. The sample taken for sequencing was peripheral blood. The receptors here all came from a woman older than 75 with acute or convalescent COVID-19.

The chain couples TRBV6-5 to TRBJ2-6, with D unclear. This CDR3 is built from 13 residues. V gave up 7 bases and J gave up 2 bases, with 6 bases separating them. Looked up from germline, CDR1 is MNHEY and CDR2 is SVGAGI. As DNA, the CDR3 is TGTGCCAGCAACCGGGCTGGGGCCAACGTCCTGACTTTC. Its translation is CASNRAGANVLTF.

This clone has just a few counts. This chain joins TRBV7-8 and TRBJ2-7, with 12 bases aligning to TRBD1. V gave up 3 bases and J gave up 0 bases; unmatched junction bases: 6. The germline V gene has CDR1 SGHVS and CDR2 FQNEAQ. The CDR3 is made up of 17 amino acids. The CDR3, as DNA: TGTGCCAGCAGCTTGGGGACAGGGGGCATCAGCTCCTACGAGCAGTACTTC. It translates to CASSLGTGGISSYEQYF.

The J gene is TRBJ1-1, the V gene TRBV28, with TRBD1 as a possible D gene (5 bases). The CDR3 sequence is 18 residues long. Germline V lookup: CDR1 MDHEN, CDR2 SYDVKM. V lost 5 bases and J lost 0, with 22 bases in between. The DNA for the CDR3 is TGTGCCAGCAGTCTCCCTGCCCGTCGTGGGGCCATGAACACTGAAGCTTTCTTT. Residues: CASSLPARRGAMNTEAFF.

V usage is TRBV19 and J usage is TRBJ1-2; D is possibly TRBD1 (6 bases). The CDR3 length is 13 residues. The V end was cut by 7 bases, the J end by 7 bases, with 16 bases between. Germline V gene lookup returns CDR1 LNHDA and CDR2 SQIVND (reference sequence). The CDR3 protein is CASIMRGTAGYTF. CDR3 coding DNA: TGTGCCAGTATTATGAGGGGGACGGCTGGCTACACCTTC.

This chain uses TRBV5-1 with TRBJ2-2; 15 bases line up with TRBD2. This CDR3 has 17 residues. The V gene's germline CDR1 is SGHRS and CDR2 YFSETQ. V trimming: 4 bases; J trimming: 5 bases; junction bases outside the gene matches: 6. The DNA of the CDR3 is TGCGCCAGCAGCACCGGGACTAGCGGGGGGTCGACCGGGGAGCTGTTTTTT. It codes for CASSTGTSGGSTGELFF.

This clone was observed a single time. The gene calls are TRBV28 and TRBJ1-1, with D possibly matching TRBD1 (5 bases). V was shortened by 7 bases and J by 2 bases, with 17 bases between the two germline ends. This CDR3 has 15 amino acids. Germline lookup yields CDR1 MDHEN and CDR2 SYDVKM. As DNA, the CDR3 is TGTGCCAGCACCCTGGGGGGGATGTTAAACACTGAAGCTTTCTTT. Translated: CASTLGGMLNTEAFF.

V and J are TRBV18 and TRBJ2-7, with TRBD1 as a possible D gene (5 bases). Germline values: CDR1 KGHSH, CDR2 LQKENI. Trimming removed 1 base from V and 6 bases from J, with 7 bases in between. The CDR3 has 12 residues. The CDR3 sequence: CASSPQGAEQYF. CDR3 bases: TGTGCCAGCTCACCACAAGGGGCCGAGCAGTACTTC.

Points on this clone: The junction departs from germline at one end; a sequencing error may be responsible. The CDR3 loop reads CASSASGGPREQFF. Here the CDR3 DNA reads TGTGCTAGCAGCGCTAGCGGGGGGCCGCGGGAGCAGTTCTTC. The chain recombines TRBV7-7 with TRBJ2-1; 11 bases agree with TRBD2. CDR3 length: 14 amino acids. Germline-derived CDR1 and CDR2 are SSHAT and FNYEAQ (reference sequence).

The rearrangement links TRBV3-1 (or the pseudogene TRBV3-2) to TRBJ2-5, with 14 bases identical to TRBD2. The V gene end was trimmed by 5 bases and the J gene end by 4 bases; junction bases not matched to a gene: 0. The CDR3 extends over 14 amino acids. Germline CDR1 reads LGHDT; CDR2 reads YNNKEL (reference sequence). CDR3 loop: CASSGTSGGETQYF. The CDR3 nucleotides read TGTGCCAGCAGCGGGACTAGCGGGGGAGAGACCCAGTACTTC.

This clone was recorded only once. The rearrangement joins TRBV30 to TRBJ2-7, with D perhaps matching TRBD2 (6 bases). Germline CDR1 GTSNPN, CDR2 SVGIG (reference sequence). Trimming left V 7 bases short and J 6 bases short, with 13 bases between. CDR3 size: 11 residues. CDR3 sequence (DNA): TGTGCCTTGGGGTGGGGGGTCGAGCAGTACTTC. The encoded protein is CALGWGVEQYF.

Here the CDR3 DNA reads TGTGCCAGCAGTCGACTAGCGGGAGTGTCCTACGAGCAGTACTTC. It translates to CASSRLAGVSYEQYF. The chain links TRBV6-2 or TRBV6-3 to TRBJ2-7; TRBD2 matches 12 bases. This CDR3 has 15 residues. The germline V gene has CDR1 MNHEY and CDR2 SVGEGT. Germline trimming cut 5 bases from V and 1 base from J; bases unmatched to any gene: 3.